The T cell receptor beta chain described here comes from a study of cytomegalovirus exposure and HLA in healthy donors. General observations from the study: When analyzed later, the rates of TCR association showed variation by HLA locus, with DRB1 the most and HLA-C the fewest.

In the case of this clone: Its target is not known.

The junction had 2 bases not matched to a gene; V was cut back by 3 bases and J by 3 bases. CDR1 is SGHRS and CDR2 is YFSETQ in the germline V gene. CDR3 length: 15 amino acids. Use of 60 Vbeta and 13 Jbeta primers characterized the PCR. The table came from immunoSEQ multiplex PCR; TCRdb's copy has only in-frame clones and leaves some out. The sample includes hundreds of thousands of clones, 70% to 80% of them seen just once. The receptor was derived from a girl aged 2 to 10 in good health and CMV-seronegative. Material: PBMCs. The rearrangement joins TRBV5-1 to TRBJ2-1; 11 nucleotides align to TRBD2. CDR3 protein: CASSSTSGIYNEQFF. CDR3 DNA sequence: TGCGCCAGCAGCTCGACTAGCGGGATCTACAATGAGCAGTTCTTC.